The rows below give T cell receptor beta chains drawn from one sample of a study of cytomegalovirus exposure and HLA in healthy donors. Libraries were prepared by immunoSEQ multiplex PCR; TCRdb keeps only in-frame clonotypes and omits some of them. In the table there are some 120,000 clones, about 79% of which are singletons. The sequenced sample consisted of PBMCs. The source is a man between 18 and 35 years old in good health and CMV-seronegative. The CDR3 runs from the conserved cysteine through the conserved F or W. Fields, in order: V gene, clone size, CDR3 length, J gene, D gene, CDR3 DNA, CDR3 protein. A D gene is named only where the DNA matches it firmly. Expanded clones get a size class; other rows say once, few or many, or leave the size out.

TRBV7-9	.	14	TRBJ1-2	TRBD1	TGTGCCAGCAGCTTATTTGCAGGGGGCGGTGGCTACACCTTC	CASSLFAGGGGYTF
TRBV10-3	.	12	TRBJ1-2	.	TGTGCCATCCAGACAGGCGCTTATGGCTACACCTTC	CAIQTGAYGYTF
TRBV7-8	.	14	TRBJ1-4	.	TGTGCCAGCAGCTTAGGGGTGGGAGTCGAAAAACTGTTTTTT	CASSLGVGVEKLFF
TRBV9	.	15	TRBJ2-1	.	TGTGCCAGCAGCGTAGTAACAGGGCTCTACAATGAGCAGTTCTTC	CASSVVTGLYNEQFF
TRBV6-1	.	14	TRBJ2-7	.	TGTGCCAGCTTAAAAACAGGGAGAACCTACGAGCAGTACTTC	CASLKTGRTYEQYF
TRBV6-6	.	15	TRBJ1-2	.	TGTGCCAGCAGGGTCCAGGGGCTCGCTAACTATGGCTACACCTTC	CASRVQGLANYGYTF
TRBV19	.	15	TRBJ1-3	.	TGTGCCAGTAGTATCGGCCAGGCAACTGGAAACACCATATATTTT	CASSIGQATGNTIYF
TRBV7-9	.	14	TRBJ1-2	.	TGTTCCAGCAGCCCACGGGGGGCGGATTATGGCTACACCTTC	CSSSPRGADYGYTF
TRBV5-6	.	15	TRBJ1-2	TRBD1	TGTGCCAGCAGCTGGACAGGGCCGAGTAGACATGGCTACACCTTC	CASSWTGPSRHGYTF
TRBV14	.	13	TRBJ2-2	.	TGTGCCAGCAGGGCAAGAATCACCGGGGAGCTGTTTTTT	CASRARITGELFF
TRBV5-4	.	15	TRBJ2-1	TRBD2	TGTGCCAGCAGCCCAGGGAGGGGAGAATACAATGAGCAGTTCTTC	CASSPGRGEYNEQFF
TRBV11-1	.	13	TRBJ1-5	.	TGTGCCAGCAGCTCAGGGCCTGGTGGGCCCCAGCATTTT	CASSSGPGGPQHF
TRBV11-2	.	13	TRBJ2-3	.	TGTGCCAGCAGCTACGGGGAAGAAGATACGCAGTATTTT	CASSYGEEDTQYF
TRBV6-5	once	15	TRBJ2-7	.	TGTGCCAGCAGCCAGGTCAGGGATGCGGCCCACGAGCAGTACTTC	CASSQVRDAAHEQYF
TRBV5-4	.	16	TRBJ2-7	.	TGTGCCAGCAGCTGGGGGGGGCGATTGGGCTCCTACGAGCAGTACTTC	CASSWGGRLGSYEQYF
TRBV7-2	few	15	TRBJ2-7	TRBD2	TGTGCCAGCAGCTTCCGGACTAGCGGAGTTTACGAGCAGTACTTC	CASSFRTSGVYEQYF
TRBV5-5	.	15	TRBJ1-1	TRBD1	TGTGCCAGCAGCCGAAACAGGGGGGTGAACACTGAAGCTTTCTTT	CASSRNRGVNTEAFF
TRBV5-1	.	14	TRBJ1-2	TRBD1	TGCGCCAGCAATGGGACAGTCGCTAACTATGGCTACACCTTC	CASNGTVANYGYTF
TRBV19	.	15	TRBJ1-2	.	TGTGCCAGTAGTGTACCAGGGAAGGCGGCCTATGGCTACACCTTC	CASSVPGKAAYGYTF
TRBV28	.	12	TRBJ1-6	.	TGTGCCAGCTACAGGAATAATTCACCCCTCCACTTT	CASYRNNSPLHF
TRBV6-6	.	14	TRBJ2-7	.	TGCGCCAGCCTTTATGCAGGGCACTCCTACGAGCAGTACTTC	CASLYAGHSYEQYF
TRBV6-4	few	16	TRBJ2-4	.	TGTGCCAGCAGTAGAAAAACTAGCAGCGGCAAAAACATTCAGTACTTC	CASSRKTSSGKNIQYF
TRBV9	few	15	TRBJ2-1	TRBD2	TGTGCCAGCAGCGTAGTTAGCGGGATATACAATGAGCAGTTCTTC	CASSVVSGIYNEQFF
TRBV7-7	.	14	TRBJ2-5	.	TGTGCCAGCAGCTTAGCAGGGGTCGGGGAGACCCAGTACTTC	CASSLAGVGETQYF
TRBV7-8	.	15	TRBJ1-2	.	TGTGCCAGCAGAAACGGGACTGGAAGGGCCCATGGCTACACCTTC	CASRNGTGRAHGYTF
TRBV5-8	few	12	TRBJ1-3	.	TGTGCCAGCAGCTTGCTCGGAAACACCATATATTTT	CASSLLGNTIYF
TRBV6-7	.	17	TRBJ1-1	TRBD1	TGTGCCAGCAGTTACACCAGACAGGGGAACATGAACACTGAAGCTTTCTTT	CASSYTRQGNMNTEAFF
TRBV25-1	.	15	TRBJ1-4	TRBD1	TGTGCCAGCAGTGATCGGACAGGGGTTGGAGAAAAACTGTTTTTT	CASSDRTGVGEKLFF
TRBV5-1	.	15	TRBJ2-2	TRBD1	TGCGCCAGCAGCTTGGGGGACAGATCTCCCGGGGAGCTGTTTTTT	CASSLGDRSPGELFF
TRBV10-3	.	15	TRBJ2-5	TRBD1	TGTGCCATCAGCGCCCTACAGGGGGCACAAGAGACCCAGTACTTC	CAISALQGAQETQYF
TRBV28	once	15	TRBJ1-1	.	TGTGCCAGCAGTTTCGGGCAGGGCTCGAACACTGAAGCTTTCTTT	CASSFGQGSNTEAFF
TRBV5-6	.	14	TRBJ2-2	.	TGTGCCAGCAGCTTGGGTCTGAACACCGGGGAGCTGTTTTTT	CASSLGLNTGELFF
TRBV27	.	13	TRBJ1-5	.	TGTGCCAGCAGTCCGCGTGAGTATCAGCCCCAGCATTTT	CASSPREYQPQHF
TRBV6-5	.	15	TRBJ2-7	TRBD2	TGTGCCAGCAGGGCCCCGGGACTAGCGGACTACGAGCAGTACTTC	CASRAPGLADYEQYF
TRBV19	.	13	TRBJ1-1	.	TGTGCCAGTAGTATACAAACAGACACTGAAGCTTTCTTT	CASSIQTDTEAFF
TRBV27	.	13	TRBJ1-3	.	TGTGCCAGCAGAAGGGCGGGTGGAAACACCATATATTTT	CASRRAGGNTIYF
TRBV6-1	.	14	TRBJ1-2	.	TGTGCCAGCAGGGTCGAACAAGGGGAATATGGCTACACCTTC	CASRVEQGEYGYTF
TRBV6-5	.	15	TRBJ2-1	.	TGTGCCAGCAGTTACTCGACACAAGGATACAATGAGCAGTTCTTC	CASSYSTQGYNEQFF
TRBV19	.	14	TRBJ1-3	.	TGTGCCAGCGGGACACAGGTAGTAGGAAACACCATATATTTT	CASGTQVVGNTIYF
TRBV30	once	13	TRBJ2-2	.	TGTGCCTGGAGCCCAAAAAACACCGGGGAGCTGTTTTTT	CAWSPKNTGELFF
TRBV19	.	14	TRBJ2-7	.	TGTGCCACCGGAAACAGGGACCCCCCCTACGAGCAGTACTTC	CATGNRDPPYEQYF
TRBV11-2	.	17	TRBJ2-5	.	TGTGCCAGCAGCCCCCTATACCTACTGAGGTACCAAGAGACCCAGTACTTC	CASSPLYLLRYQETQYF